This TCR beta chain was observed in a study of blood T cell repertoires in COVID-19. Study summary: PBMCs, B-cell-depleted T cells, or T cells were the source of the cDNA or gDNA that made up the material.

Study processing details: The assay estimated nucleated cells by amplifying reference gene primers. Assay: immunoSEQ multiplex PCR; the TCRdb copy retains only in-frame clones and omits some. The V and J calls and clone size were taken over from that table, and D and trimming were inferred from the DNA. The sample records 300,000 to 350,000 clones, approximately 88% being singletons. Participants were aged roughly 18 to 100 years from roughly 26 US areas. Cohort 3 donors counted as recovered after two negative PCRs, clearance, or resolved symptoms. The CDR3 has 15 residues. V gave up 5 bases and J gave up 7 bases; unmatched junction bases: 7. Looked up from germline, CDR1 is SGHTA and CDR2 is FQGNSA.

This receptor was taken from a young man who had recovered from COVID-19. Material for sequencing was PBMCs or T cells enriched from blood (not recorded which). V and J are TRBV7-2 and TRBJ1-5; 11 bases are a match to TRBD1. CDR3 nucleotide sequence: TGTGCCAGCAGCCCACAGGACAGGGGGCGACAGCCCCAGCATTTT. It encodes CASSPQDRGRQPQHF. The full variable domain, rest sourced from reference TRBV7-2 and TRBJ1-5, is GAGVSQSPSNKVTEKGKDVELRCDPISGHTALYWYRQSLGQGLEFLIYFQGNSAPDKSGLPSDRFSAERTGGSVSTLTIQRTQQEDSAVYLCASSPQDRGRQPQHFGDGTRLSIL.